Each of the 29 T cell receptor beta chains below was sequenced from the same sample in a study of cytomegalovirus exposure and HLA in healthy donors. PCR employed 60 Vbeta and 13 Jbeta primers. The table came from immunoSEQ multiplex PCR; TCRdb's copy has only in-frame clones and leaves some out. The repertoire holds 150,000 to 200,000 clones, with 77% as singletons. The sequenced material came from PBMCs. These TCRs come from a man between 18 and 35 years old in good health and CMV-seronegative.

The V call is TRBV15, the J call TRBJ2-1; TRBD2 matches at 12 bases. Germline V gene lookup returns CDR1 LNHNV and CDR2 YYDKDF (reference sequence). Germline trimming cut 6 bases from V and 7 bases from J; bases unmatched to any gene: 7. The CDR3 contains 15 residues. CDR3 sequence (DNA): TGTGCCACCAGTAAGACTAGCGGGGGTGGGAATGAGCAGTTCTTC. Encoded protein: CATSKTSGGGNEQFF.

This sequence joins TRBV4-3 and TRBJ2-1; D possibly corresponds to TRBD2 (5 bases). CDR1 is LGHNA and CDR2 is YSLEER in the germline V gene. V lost 0 bases to trimming and J lost 5 bases, with 8 bases between them. The CDR3 is made up of 14 amino acids. The CDR3 sequence is CASSQEAADNEQFF. DNA of the CDR3: TGCGCCAGCAGCCAAGAGGCAGCGGACAATGAGCAGTTCTTC.

This chain connects TRBV15 to TRBJ1-2; no definite D call. The CDR3 extends over 16 amino acids. Trimming cost V 0 bases and J 0 bases, with 11 bases left between them. Germline CDR1 is LNHNV and CDR2 is YYDKDF (reference sequence). CDR3 in amino acids: CATSREGALTNYGYTF. The CDR3 DNA reads TGTGCCACCAGCAGAGAAGGAGCACTTACTAACTATGGCTACACCTTC. Using reference TRBV15 and TRBJ1-2 for the parts outside the CDR3, the full variable domain is DAMVIQNPRYQVTQFGKPVTLSCSQTLNHNVMYWYQQKSSQAPKLLFHYYDKDFNNEADTPDNFQSRRPNTSFCFLDIRSPGLGDTAMYLCATSREGALTNYGYTFGSGTRLTVV.

The chain is built from TRBV14 and TRBJ1-5; D remains ambiguous. CDR1 and CDR2 (germline): SGHDN, FVKESK. This CDR3 is built from 14 residues. V was cut by 1 base and J by 1 base, with 5 bases left in between. The CDR3 loop is CASSQGLSNQPQHF. CDR3 DNA: TGTGCCAGCAGCCAAGGGCTGAGCAATCAGCCCCAGCATTTT.

This chain uses TRBV4-2 with TRBJ2-3; TRBD2 aligns across 10 bases. The CDR3 has 16 amino acids. Germline V gene data show CDR1 as LGHNA and CDR2 as YNFKEQ. Losses at the gene ends were 0 bases for V and 7 bases for J; bases not matched to a gene: 7. CDR3 residues: CASSQDVSGRVYTQYF. In DNA, the CDR3 is TGTGCCAGCAGCCAAGATGTCAGCGGGAGGGTTTATACGCAGTATTTT.

As to this clone: The same CDR3 also results from other DNA sequences found in this sample. The genes are TRBV5-6 and TRBJ2-3; TRBD1 matches 8 bases. V lost 4 bases, J lost 2 bases, and 15 bases stayed unmatched. CDR1 SGHDT and CDR2 YYEEEE come from the germline V gene. The CDR3 is 18 residues long. The CDR3: CASSGNDRGRYYTDTQYF. The DNA for the CDR3 is TGTGCCAGCAGCGGAAACGACAGGGGCCGATACTACACAGATACGCAGTATTTT.

The V gene is TRBV30, the J gene TRBJ1-1, with 9 positions matching TRBD1. The CDR3 consists of 16 residues. Germline CDR1 GTSNPN, CDR2 SVGIG (reference sequence). Germline trimming cut 3 bases from V and 1 base from J; bases unmatched to any gene: 9. The CDR3 sequence is CAWSATGQGKNTEAFF. The DNA of the CDR3 is TGTGCCTGGAGCGCAACAGGACAGGGGAAGAACACTGAAGCTTTCTTT.

The chain links TRBV27 to TRBJ2-5; D is possibly TRBD2 (6 bases). The CDR3 has 13 residues. V was cut by 5 bases and J by 0 bases, with 7 bases left in between. Germline loops: CDR1 MNHEY, CDR2 SMNVEV (reference sequence). This chain's CDR3 is CASSRLDQETQYF. CDR3 DNA: TGTGCCAGCAGTCGACTAGACCAAGAGACCCAGTACTTC.

V usage is TRBV4-3 and J usage is TRBJ2-3, with 8 bases lining up with TRBD2. V trimming: 1 base; J trimming: 1 base; junction bases outside the gene matches: 4. From germline, CDR1 is LGHNA and CDR2 YSLEER. CDR3 length: 16 amino acids. The DNA of the CDR3 is TGCGCCAGCAGCCAAGGACTGGGACTAGGCACAGATACGCAGTATTTT. It yields the protein CASSQGLGLGTDTQYF.

The genes are TRBV4-3 and TRBJ2-7; 8 bases agree with TRBD1. Germline-derived CDR1 and CDR2 are LGHNA and YSLEER. CDR3 length: 15 amino acids. V lost 3 bases, J lost 3 bases, and 7 bases stayed unmatched. The CDR3 here is CASSQDAGQGYEQYF. As DNA, the CDR3 is TGCGCCAGCAGCCAGGATGCAGGACAGGGCTACGAGCAGTACTTC.

The rearrangement uses TRBV19 and TRBJ1-5; tentative D call: TRBD1 (5 bases). CDR3 length: 13 amino acids. Germline V lookup: CDR1 LNHDA, CDR2 SQIVND (reference sequence). The ends were cut back, 8 bases at V and 1 base at J, with 9 bases in the middle. The CDR3 region is CASARESNQPQHF. The CDR3 DNA is TGTGCCAGTGCCAGGGAAAGCAATCAGCCCCAGCATTTT.

This clone was observed a single time. V usage is TRBV5-1 and J usage is TRBJ2-3, with D perhaps TRBD1 (6 bases). With 5 bases removed from V and 2 bases from J, the gap between germline ends came to 9 bases. Germline values: CDR1 SGHRS, CDR2 YFSETQ. This CDR3 has 13 residues. CDR3 region: CASRTGSTDTQYF. CDR3 DNA sequence: TGCGCCAGCAGGACAGGTTCCACAGATACGCAGTATTTT.

This clone was picked up a small number of times. This rearrangement joins TRBV27 to TRBJ2-3, with 8 bases that match TRBD1. The CDR3 covers 13 residues. Germline assignment: CDR1 MNHEY and CDR2 SMNVEV (reference sequence). The trim removed 8 bases at V and 2 bases at J, leaving 3 bases unmatched. DNA for the CDR3: TGTGCCAGCTGGACAGGGATCACAGATACGCAGTATTTT. As protein: CASWTGITDTQYF.

The chain employs TRBV5-1 and TRBJ1-2, with TRBD1 as a possible D gene (6 bases). The V gene lost 2 bases and the J gene lost 6 bases, with 17 bases spanning the gap. CDR1 is SGHRS, CDR2 YFSETQ, per germline. The CDR3 runs to 15 residues. The CDR3 loop is CASSFHRVGIDGYTF. CDR3 nucleotide sequence: TGCGCCAGCAGCTTCCACAGGGTAGGAATCGATGGCTACACCTTC.

A few counts support this clone. The chain carries TRBV28 and TRBJ2-1; 7 nucleotides agree with TRBD2. Germline CDR1 reads MDHEN; CDR2 reads SYDVKM. V shed 6 bases and J 0 bases; nucleotides not matched to a gene: 5. The length of the CDR3 is 15 residues. The CDR3 region has the DNA TGTGCCAGCAGCTCCAGCGGGATCTCCTACAATGAGCAGTTCTTC. Its protein product is CASSSSGISYNEQFF.

The chain carries TRBV11-2 and TRBJ2-2; D is unresolved. Trimming left V 3 bases short and J 4 bases short, with 9 bases between. Germline loops: CDR1 SGHAT, CDR2 FQNNGV. This CDR3 has 14 residues. Here the CDR3 reads CASSFLVGTGELFF. CDR3 DNA sequence: TGTGCCAGCAGCTTTCTAGTTGGCACCGGGGAGCTGTTTTTT.

V gene TRBV29-1 combines with J gene TRBJ1-2; D perhaps matches TRBD1 (5 bases). Per germline, CDR1 SQVTM and CDR2 ANQGSEA. This CDR3 contains 17 residues. Trimming removed 1 base from V and 4 bases from J, with 22 bases in between. DNA for the CDR3: TGCAGCGTTGAAGGCTGGGGCAGGGTTCTAGGTAGCTATGGCTACACCTTC. This translates into CSVEGWGRVLGSYGYTF.

This sequence joins TRBV6-5 and TRBJ1-2; 11 bases are a match to TRBD1. V lost 5 bases, J lost 6 bases, and 2 bases stayed unmatched. This CDR3 is built from 13 residues. Germline-derived CDR1 and CDR2 are MNHEY and SVGAGI. As DNA, the CDR3 is TGTGCCAGCAGTCCGGACAGGGGGCATGGCTACACCTTC. It translates to CASSPDRGHGYTF.

The chain employs TRBV21-1 and TRBJ1-5; TRBD1 is taken as the D call from the table, unchecked against the DNA. TRBV21-1 is designated a pseudogene. The CDR3 runs to 14 residues. Here the CDR3 reads CASSKCRGNQPQHF. The CDR3, as DNA: TGTGCCAGCAGCAAATGCAGGGGGAATCAGCCCCAGCATTTT.

This clone was seen more than once but under ten times. V usage is TRBV6-5 and J usage is TRBJ1-5; possible D gene TRBD1, 5 bases. This CDR3 region has 15 residues. Germline lookup yields CDR1 MNHEY and CDR2 SVGAGI. Between the trimmed V and J ends, which lost 2 bases and 4 bases, there was a span of 12 bases. The CDR3 here is CASSYRGTGNQPQHF. The CDR3 DNA reads TGTGCCAGCAGTTACAGAGGGACTGGGAATCAGCCCCAGCATTTT.

The CDR3 coding sequence is TGTGCCAGCAGCCGATATGGGACAGGGACTTTGGAACGAGAAGCTTTCTTT. This encodes CASSRYGTGTLEREAFF. The chain employs TRBV14 and TRBJ1-1; 9 bases are a match to TRBD1. This CDR3 is built from 17 residues. J was trimmed by 8 bases and V by 4 bases; bases with no gene match: 17. Per the germline V gene, CDR1 is SGHDN and CDR2 is FVKESK. Together with reference TRBV14 and TRBJ1-1, the CDR3 gives the full variable domain: EAGVTQFPSHSVIEKGQTVTLRCDPISGHDNLYWYRRVMGKEIKFLLHFVKESKQDESGMPNNRFLAERTGGTYSTLKVQPAELEDSGVYFCASSRYGTGTLEREAFFGQGTRLTVV.

The rearrangement uses TRBV5-1 and TRBJ2-5; no reliable D call. The CDR3 is 14 residues long. Per the germline V gene, CDR1 is SGHRS and CDR2 is YFSETQ. Trimming took 0 bases from V and 3 from J, leaving 9 bases between them. This CDR3 is CASSLGHKEETQYF. CDR3 nucleotides: TGCGCCAGCAGCTTGGGACATAAGGAAGAGACCCAGTACTTC.

The rearrangement joins TRBV5-1 to TRBJ1-2; the match to TRBD1 covers 9 bases. The germline V gene has CDR1 SGHRS and CDR2 YFSETQ. Unmatched junction bases numbered 4, after V lost 4 bases and J lost 6 bases. The CDR3 loop spans 13 amino acids. As DNA, the CDR3 is TGCGCCAGCAGCCCGAGGGACAGGGATGGCTACACCTTC. Its translation: CASSPRDRDGYTF.

This chain uses TRBV5-4 with TRBJ2-1, with TRBD1 identical over 9 bases. CDR3 length equals 15 residues. The junction had 3 bases not matched to a gene; V was cut back by 3 bases and J by 2 bases. CDR1 and CDR2 from the germline V gene are SGHNT and YYREEE (reference sequence). The CDR3 DNA follows: TGTGCCAGCAGCTCGGGACAGGGTACCTACAATGAGCAGTTCTTC. Protein product: CASSSGQGTYNEQFF.

The genes are TRBV14 and TRBJ2-5; 8 bases line up with TRBD1. Germline V gives CDR1 SGHDN, CDR2 FVKESK. Trimming cost V 4 bases and J 0 bases; bases outside gene matches: 7. There are 16 residues in the CDR3. CDR3 coding DNA: TGTGCCAGCAGCCCAAGACAGGGGATCTACCAAGAGACCCAGTACTTC. It yields the protein CASSPRQGIYQETQYF.

The chain combines TRBV29-1 with TRBJ2-3; TRBD2 matches 8 bases. This CDR3 is built from 13 residues. Trimming removed 6 bases from V and 4 bases from J; junction bases left unmatched: 6. CDR1 is SQVTM and CDR2 is ANQGSEA in the germline V gene. This CDR3 reads CSVAGGGADTQYF. The DNA of the CDR3 is TGCAGCGTGGCGGGAGGAGGGGCAGATACGCAGTATTTT.

The CDR3 nucleotides are TGTGCCACCAGCAGAGACTACAGGATAATGCCTCCGAACACTGAAGCTTTCTTT. It codes for CATSRDYRIMPPNTEAFF. This chain joins TRBV15 and TRBJ1-1; D is perhaps TRBD1 (5 bases). This CDR3 spans 18 amino acids. CDR1 is LNHNV, CDR2 YYDKDF, per germline (reference sequence). The V end lost 0 bases, the J end lost 1 base, and 18 bases lay between the germline ends.

V usage is TRBV11-2 and J usage is TRBJ2-3, with D unresolved. Germline CDR1 and CDR2: SGHAT and FQNNGV. This CDR3 spans 9 amino acids. Trimming cost V 10 bases and J 7 bases, with 6 bases left between them. CDR3 DNA sequence: TGTGCCACCCCTCATACGCAGTATTTT. This translates into CATPHTQYF.

The chain joins TRBV5-1 to TRBJ2-2, with 12 bases lining up with TRBD2. Germline V lookup: CDR1 SGHRS, CDR2 YFSETQ. With 0 bases clipped from V and 3 bases from J, the junction kept 12 bases outside the gene matches. The CDR3 runs 20 residues. CDR3 coding DNA: TGCGCCAGCAGCTTGGTATCTCCTAGCGGGAGGGCTTGGGACACCGGGGAGCTGTTTTTT. Translated: CASSLVSPSGRAWDTGELFF.